These T cell receptor beta chains were read from a single sample in a study of control samples from healthy donors and cancer patients. Using immunoSEQ multiplex PCR, the repertoire was profiled, and TCRdb retains in-frame clones only, with some absent. The sample carries about 21,000 clones, around 84% recorded once. The sequenced sample was PBMCs. Every receptor here comes from a man in his fifties or sixties with colorectal cancer. Both conserved end residues are part of each CDR3. A D gene is named only where the DNA matches it firmly. Part of the rows lack a size; the others show once, few, many or a class for expanded clones.

clone_size: NA; d_call: NA; v_call: TRBV5-4; j_call: TRBJ1-6; cdr3_nt: TGTGCCAGCAGCTTGGATAATTCACCCCTCCACTTT; cdr3_aa: CASSLDNSPLHF
clone_size: NA; d_call: TRBD1; v_call: TRBV24-1; j_call: TRBJ2-6; cdr3_nt: TGTGCCACCAGTGATTCACGGACAGGGAGTGGGGCCAACGTCCTGACTTTC; cdr3_aa: CATSDSRTGSGANVLTF
clone_size: NA; d_call: NA; v_call: TRBV11-2; j_call: TRBJ1-1; cdr3_nt: TGTGCCAGCAGCTTAGCTGGGTCGAACACTGAAGCTTTCTTT; cdr3_aa: CASSLAGSNTEAFF
clone_size: NA; d_call: TRBD2; v_call: TRBV3-1/TRBV3-2; j_call: TRBJ2-5; cdr3_nt: TGTGCCAGCAGCCAAGGGACAGCGGCGGGGGGGGAGACCCAGTACTTC; cdr3_aa: CASSQGTAAGGETQYF
clone_size: few; d_call: NA; v_call: TRBV9; j_call: TRBJ2-7; cdr3_nt: TGTGCCAGCAGCCCCCACAATCAAGATTACGAGCAGTACTTC; cdr3_aa: CASSPHNQDYEQYF
clone_size: NA; d_call: NA; v_call: TRBV6-5; j_call: TRBJ1-6; cdr3_nt: TGTGCCAGCAGTTCCGCTTCGGGACGCAGTAATTCACCCCTCCACTTT; cdr3_aa: CASSSASGRSNSPLHF
clone_size: NA; d_call: NA; v_call: TRBV5-1; j_call: TRBJ2-6; cdr3_nt: TGCGCCAGCAGCTTATCAGAATCTGGGGCCAACGTCCTGACTTTC; cdr3_aa: CASSLSESGANVLTF
clone_size: few; d_call: TRBD1; v_call: TRBV5-1; j_call: TRBJ1-4; cdr3_nt: TGCGCCAGCAGTAACGGACAGGGCGGCGAAAAACTGTTTTTT; cdr3_aa: CASSNGQGGEKLFF
clone_size: NA; d_call: NA; v_call: TRBV4-3; j_call: TRBJ1-1; cdr3_nt: TGCGCCAGCAGCCAAGTTCGGCTTATCGGGAGGGACGCTGAAGCTTTCTTT; cdr3_aa: CASSQVRLIGRDAEAFF
clone_size: NA; d_call: NA; v_call: TRBV6-4; j_call: TRBJ1-1; cdr3_nt: TGTGCCAGCAGTGACTCGGGGGAGAGCACTGAAGCTTTCTTT; cdr3_aa: CASSDSGESTEAFF
clone_size: NA; d_call: NA; v_call: TRBV4-3; j_call: TRBJ2-1; cdr3_nt: TGCGCCAGCAGCCAAGGGGGGCGCGGGTGGGGTGAGCAGTTCTTC; cdr3_aa: CASSQGGRGWGEQFF
clone_size: NA; d_call: TRBD2; v_call: TRBV6-6; j_call: TRBJ2-7; cdr3_nt: TGTGCCAGCAGTTCTACTAGCGGGGGCCAATACGAGCAGTACTTC; cdr3_aa: CASSSTSGGQYEQYF
clone_size: NA; d_call: NA; v_call: TRBV3-1/TRBV3-2; j_call: TRBJ1-3; cdr3_nt: TGTGCCAGCTCGCAGTTGACTGGAAACACCATATATTTT; cdr3_aa: CASSQLTGNTIYF
clone_size: once; d_call: NA; v_call: TRBV5-1; j_call: TRBJ1-1; cdr3_nt: TGCGCCAGCAGCAGAGTATCGGACACTGAAGCTTTCTTT; cdr3_aa: CASSRVSDTEAFF
clone_size: NA; d_call: NA; v_call: TRBV10-3; j_call: TRBJ2-6; cdr3_nt: TGTGCCATTGGCGAGGGGAGGCTTGGGGCCAACGTCCTGACTTTC; cdr3_aa: CAIGEGRLGANVLTF
clone_size: NA; d_call: NA; v_call: TRBV19; j_call: TRBJ2-5; cdr3_nt: TGTGCCAGTAGTATTACATTTCAAGAGACCCAGTACTTC; cdr3_aa: CASSITFQETQYF
clone_size: few; d_call: NA; v_call: TRBV19; j_call: TRBJ1-1; cdr3_nt: TGTGCCAGTAGTATTTGGGGGGTGAACACTGAAGCTTTCTTT; cdr3_aa: CASSIWGVNTEAFF
clone_size: NA; d_call: NA; v_call: TRBV7-9; j_call: TRBJ1-4; cdr3_nt: TGTGCCAGCAGCTCCGCCGAAAAACTGTTTTTT; cdr3_aa: CASSSAEKLFF
clone_size: NA; d_call: NA; v_call: TRBV5-1; j_call: TRBJ1-3; cdr3_nt: TGCGCCAGCAGCTTAGAAGCTGGGTCTGGAAACACCATATATTTT; cdr3_aa: CASSLEAGSGNTIYF
clone_size: NA; d_call: TRBD1; v_call: TRBV7-2; j_call: TRBJ1-1; cdr3_nt: TGTGCCAGCAGCCTCCGGACAGGGAATGGGGGTGAAGCTTTCTTT; cdr3_aa: CASSLRTGNGGEAFF
clone_size: NA; d_call: TRBD1; v_call: TRBV4-3; j_call: TRBJ1-1; cdr3_nt: TGCGCCAGCAGCCAAGGGGGACAGCTGCAGGCTGAAGCTTTCTTT; cdr3_aa: CASSQGGQLQAEAFF
clone_size: NA; d_call: TRBD1; v_call: TRBV7-9; j_call: TRBJ1-4; cdr3_nt: TGTGCCAGCAGCCGGGACAGTGCAAATGAAAAACTGTTTTTT; cdr3_aa: CASSRDSANEKLFF
clone_size: NA; d_call: TRBD1; v_call: TRBV6-6; j_call: TRBJ1-1; cdr3_nt: TGTGCCAGCAGCCGACAGGGACTCACTGAAGCTTTCTTT; cdr3_aa: CASSRQGLTEAFF
clone_size: NA; d_call: NA; v_call: TRBV7-7; j_call: TRBJ2-3; cdr3_nt: TGTGCCAGCAGCTTAGGGTTAAGCGGAGTTGATACGCAGTATTTT; cdr3_aa: CASSLGLSGVDTQYF
clone_size: NA; d_call: NA; v_call: TRBV5-1; j_call: TRBJ1-2; cdr3_nt: TGCGCCAGCAGCCCAGGGACATCGCAAGCTAACTATGGCTACACCTTC; cdr3_aa: CASSPGTSQANYGYTF
clone_size: once; d_call: NA; v_call: TRBV2; j_call: TRBJ2-1; cdr3_nt: TGTGCCAGCAGTGGAAGCAGCGGCTCCTACAATGAGCAGTTCTTC; cdr3_aa: CASSGSSGSYNEQFF
clone_size: NA; d_call: TRBD1; v_call: TRBV5-1; j_call: TRBJ2-6; cdr3_nt: TGCGCCAGCAGTCCGGGGACAGGTGGGGCCAACGTCCTGACTTTC; cdr3_aa: CASSPGTGGANVLTF
clone_size: NA; d_call: TRBD1; v_call: TRBV6-2/TRBV6-3; j_call: TRBJ2-6; cdr3_nt: TGTGCCAGCAGCGCGGGACAGGGGGTATATGGGGCCAACGTCCTGACTTTC; cdr3_aa: CASSAGQGVYGANVLTF
clone_size: NA; d_call: NA; v_call: TRBV18; j_call: TRBJ1-1; cdr3_nt: TGTGCCAGCTCACCATACCCCCCTGAAGCTTTCTTT; cdr3_aa: CASSPYPPEAFF
clone_size: NA; d_call: NA; v_call: TRBV5-1; j_call: TRBJ1-2; cdr3_nt: TGCGCCAGCAGCTCCCGACCGTTCGATGGCTATGGCTACACCTTC; cdr3_aa: CASSSRPFDGYGYTF
clone_size: NA; d_call: NA; v_call: TRBV6-2/TRBV6-3; j_call: TRBJ2-1; cdr3_nt: TGTGCCAGCAGTCCCGTGCTTCTCGCTCGGTTCTTC; cdr3_aa: CASSPVLLARFF
clone_size: NA; d_call: TRBD2; v_call: TRBV5-1; j_call: TRBJ2-3; cdr3_nt: TGCGCCAGCAGCATCTCAGCGGGGGGCACAGATACGCAGTATTTT; cdr3_aa: CASSISAGGTDTQYF
clone_size: NA; d_call: NA; v_call: TRBV5-4; j_call: TRBJ2-3; cdr3_nt: TGTGCCAGCAGCTTGGTACTAGCAGACACAGATACGCAGTATTTT; cdr3_aa: CASSLVLADTDTQYF
clone_size: once; d_call: NA; v_call: TRBV6-5; j_call: TRBJ2-2; cdr3_nt: TGTGCCAGCTCACTTCGGCGGGGAAGCACCGGGGAGCTGTTTTTT; cdr3_aa: CASSLRRGSTGELFF
clone_size: NA; d_call: TRBD1; v_call: TRBV12-3/TRBV12-4; j_call: TRBJ2-1; cdr3_nt: TGTGCCAGCAGTTGGACAGGATATGAGCAGTTCTTC; cdr3_aa: CASSWTGYEQFF
clone_size: NA; d_call: NA; v_call: TRBV7-8; j_call: TRBJ2-7; cdr3_nt: TGTGCCAGCAGCTTAGGGGGGGCTTCCTACGAGCAGTACTTC; cdr3_aa: CASSLGGASYEQYF